The 22 T cell receptor beta chains given below trace back to one sample, sequenced in a study of T cell responses to AZD1222 COVID-19 vaccine. TCRdb's copy holds only in-frame clones and misses some; the assay was immunoSEQ multiplex PCR. The sample yields 150,000 or so clones, 90% to 95% seen once. The specimen comprised peripheral blood, sampled 28 days after the second AZD1222 dose. The receptors were gathered from an adult who received the AZD1222 COVID-19 vaccine.

The gene calls are TRBV4-3 and TRBJ1-1, with no clear D. V was clipped by 1 base and J by 4 bases, with 13 bases between them. CDR3 length: 15 residues. The germline gives CDR1 LGHNA, CDR2 YSLEER. The CDR3 coding sequence is TGCGCCAGCAGCCAAGCGGCGGGAGACGGCACTGAAGCTTTCTTT. This codes for CASSQAAGDGTEAFF.

The J gene is TRBJ1-2, the V gene TRBV9; D may be TRBD1 (5 bases). Per germline, CDR1 SGDLS and CDR2 YYNGEE. V was pared by 4 bases and J by 2 bases, with 18 bases between. This CDR3 spans 16 amino acids. The CDR3 region is CASSPGGTSSNYGYTF. CDR3 coding DNA: TGTGCCAGCAGCCCCGGGGGAACCTCATCCAACTATGGCTACACCTTC.

The gene calls are TRBV27 and TRBJ1-2, with 11 bases matching TRBD1. V trimming: 6 bases; J trimming: 3 bases; junction bases outside the gene matches: 6. Germline loops: CDR1 MNHEY, CDR2 SMNVEV (reference sequence). The length of the CDR3 is 15 residues. The CDR3: CASSSRGQGDYGYTF. The CDR3 coding sequence is TGTGCCAGCAGCTCTAGGGGACAGGGGGACTATGGCTACACCTTC.

This clone was observed once. This chain joins TRBV10-1 and TRBJ1-1, with 7 nucleotides matching TRBD1. Germline V gene lookup returns CDR1 WNHNN and CDR2 SYGVQD (reference sequence). The CDR3 consists of 16 residues. Unmatched junction bases numbered 9, after V lost 3 bases and J lost 2 bases. This chain's CDR3 is CASSDSAGGDNTEAFF. Written as DNA, the CDR3 is TGCGCCAGCAGTGATTCGGCAGGGGGTGATAACACTGAAGCTTTCTTT.

The chain combines TRBV24-1 with TRBJ1-4, with D hard to call. Germline V CDR1 and CDR2: KGHDR, SFDVKD. The CDR3 totals 19 residues. The V end was cut by 4 bases, the J end by 2 bases, with 22 bases between. The CDR3 spells CATSEYTDPRGSTNEKLFF. The CDR3 bases are TGTGCCACCAGTGAGTATACAGACCCTAGAGGATCGACTAATGAAAAACTGTTTTTT.

In its sample, this clone was seen once. The chain links TRBV15 to TRBJ1-4, with D perhaps TRBD1 (6 bases). The germline V gene encodes CDR1 LNHNV and CDR2 YYDKDF (reference sequence). This CDR3 spans 15 amino acids. Trimming pared 7 bases from V and 4 bases from J, leaving 16 bases between. The CDR3 nucleotides read TGTGCCACCACCAGGACCCCAGGGGTTAATGAAAAACTGTTTTTT. Its translation: CATTRTPGVNEKLFF.

The V gene is TRBV7-9, the J gene TRBJ1-3, with a possible D match to TRBD1 (5 bases). V was shortened by 5 bases and J by 1 base, with 9 bases between the two germline ends. In germline, CDR1 is SEHNR, CDR2 FQNEAQ (reference sequence). This CDR3 has 14 amino acids. The CDR3 nucleotides read TGTGCCAGCAGCCAGGGACGGTCTGGAAACACCATATATTTT. It translates to CASSQGRSGNTIYF. Full variable domain (rest looked up from reference TRBV7-9 and TRBJ1-3): DTGVSQNPRHKITKRGQNVTFRCDPISEHNRLYWYRQTLGQGPEFLTYFQNEAQLEKSRLLSDRFSAERPKGSFSTLEIQRTEQGDSAMYLCASSQGRSGNTIYFGEGSWLTVV.

The DNA for the CDR3 is TGTGCCAGCAGTCCGGGGGGAGCTTTCTTT. It specifies CASSPGGAFF. The rearrangement joins TRBV27 to TRBJ1-1; D is perhaps TRBD1 (5 bases). In germline, CDR1 is MNHEY, CDR2 SMNVEV (reference sequence). With 5 bases removed from V and 10 bases from J, the gap between germline ends came to 8 bases. The CDR3 contains 10 residues.

J is TRBJ1-6 and V is TRBV6-2 or TRBV6-3; D may be TRBD1 (6 bases). Germline lookup yields CDR1 MNHEY and CDR2 SVGEGT. This CDR3 is built from 14 residues. Trimming removed 5 bases from V and 10 bases from J, with 15 bases in between. The CDR3 DNA is TGTGCCAGCAGTCTCCGGGGGCGAGGGTCACCCCTCCACTTT. Encoded protein: CASSLRGRGSPLHF.

This clone was picked up one time. This rearrangement joins TRBV4-3 to TRBJ1-6; D gene ambiguous. Germline loops: CDR1 LGHNA, CDR2 YSLEER. V lost 0 bases and J 6 bases, leaving 12 bases between the germline ends. This CDR3 comprises 16 residues. CDR3: CASSQELWQINSPLHF. The CDR3 coding sequence is TGCGCCAGCAGCCAAGAACTTTGGCAGATTAATTCACCCCTCCACTTT.

The V and J genes are TRBV6-5 and TRBJ1-2, with TRBD1 as a possible D gene (6 bases). Germline CDR1 and CDR2: MNHEY and SVGAGI. The CDR3 is made up of 13 amino acids. The V gene lost 6 bases and the J gene lost 4 bases, with 12 bases spanning the gap. In DNA form, the CDR3 reads TGTGCCAGCAGGCCCGGACAGTCCTATGGCTACACCTTC. It codes for CASRPGQSYGYTF.

The chain carries TRBV10-3 and TRBJ1-6, with TRBD1 matching over 7 bases. V was clipped by 2 bases and J by 8 bases; unmatched bases: 6. CDR1 is ENHRY, CDR2 SYGVKD, per germline. The CDR3 totals 15 residues. In DNA, the CDR3 is TGTGCCATCAGTGAGCCCGGGACAGTAGATTCACCCCTCCACTTT. Amino acid sequence: CAISEPGTVDSPLHF.

The chain employs TRBV28 and TRBJ2-1; 9 positions match TRBD2. The V segment lost 7 bases and the J segment 7 bases; nucleotides outside the gene matches: 14. This CDR3 has 16 amino acids. Germline lookup yields CDR1 MDHEN and CDR2 SYDVKM. The CDR3 DNA follows: TGTGCCAGCACCGTTCCCCGAGCGGGAGGAGGAAATGAGCAGTTCTTC. Its translation: CASTVPRAGGGNEQFF.

The chain has TRBV18 and TRBJ1-2; weak D call: TRBD1 (6 bases). There are 13 residues in the CDR3. Looked up from germline, CDR1 is KGHSH and CDR2 is LQKENI. V was trimmed by 2 bases and J by 3 bases, leaving 7 bases between them. DNA for the CDR3: TGTGCCAGCTCACCATCAGGGGACTATGGCTACACCTTC. Translation: CASSPSGDYGYTF. Using reference TRBV18 and TRBJ1-2 for the parts outside the CDR3, the full variable domain is NAGVMQNPRHLVRRRGQEARLRCSPMKGHSHVYWYRQLPEEGLKFMVYLQKENIIDESGMPKERFSAEFPKEGPSILRIQQVVRGDSAAYFCASSPSGDYGYTFGSGTRLTVV.

V gene TRBV7-2 combines with J gene TRBJ2-4; D gene ambiguous. Trimming took 1 base from V and 0 from J, leaving 4 bases between them. This CDR3 is 14 amino acids long. Germline lookup yields CDR1 SGHTA and CDR2 FQGNSA. The CDR3 protein is CASSLGVAKNIQYF. The DNA for the CDR3 is TGTGCCAGCAGCTTAGGAGTAGCCAAAAACATTCAGTACTTC.

J is TRBJ1-1 and V is TRBV6-2 or TRBV6-3; D perhaps matches TRBD1 (6 bases). V was pared by 6 bases and J by 5 bases, with 19 bases between. The length of the CDR3 is 15 residues. Germline lookup yields CDR1 MNHEY and CDR2 SVGEGT. CDR3 amino acids: CASSPGGLGGTEAFF. The DNA of the CDR3 is TGTGCCAGCAGCCCTGGGGGGCTTGGGGGGACTGAAGCTTTCTTT.

The chain couples TRBV25-1 to TRBJ2-7; tentative D call: TRBD2 (5 bases). The CDR3 has 13 residues. The V end lost 4 bases, the J end lost 1 base, and 8 bases lay between the germline ends. Germline loops: CDR1 MGHDK, CDR2 SYGVNS. The CDR3 DNA follows: TGTGCCAGCAGTGTTCCGGGGTCCTACGAGCAGTACTTC. It specifies CASSVPGSYEQYF.

The CDR3 sequence is CASSSGTEGTEAFF. DNA of the CDR3: TGTGCCAGCAGTTCCGGGACGGAGGGGACTGAAGCTTTCTTT. The V call is TRBV27, the J call TRBJ1-1, with D possibly being TRBD1 (5 bases). Trimming took off 4 bases at V and 5 bases at J, with 14 bases between the two ends. CDR3 length: 14 amino acids. Germline CDR1 is MNHEY and CDR2 is SMNVEV (reference sequence).

The rearrangement links TRBV7-9 to TRBJ1-4; no definite D call. This CDR3 is 13 amino acids long. CDR1 and CDR2 (germline): SEHNR, FQNEAQ (reference sequence). V was pared by 1 base and J by 14 bases, with 14 bases between. CDR3: CASSLEGGLWLFF. Here the CDR3 DNA reads TGTGCCAGCAGCTTAGAGGGCGGGCTTTGGCTGTTTTTT. Variable domain in full (rest from reference TRBV7-9 and TRBJ1-4): DTGVSQNPRHKITKRGQNVTFRCDPISEHNRLYWYRQTLGQGPEFLTYFQNEAQLEKSRLLSDRFSAERPKGSFSTLEIQRTEQGDSAMYLCASSLEGGLWLFFGSGTQLSVL.

J is TRBJ2-7 and V is TRBV27, with D unclear. The V gene lost 2 bases and the J gene lost 3 bases, with 11 bases spanning the gap. This CDR3 has 14 amino acids. Germline V gene data show CDR1 as MNHEY and CDR2 as SMNVEV (reference sequence). The CDR3 is CASSLKDQVYEQYF. In DNA form, the CDR3 reads TGTGCCAGCAGTTTAAAGGACCAGGTCTACGAGCAGTACTTC.

The chain couples TRBV29-1 to TRBJ1-2, with TRBD1 identical over 10 bases. Looked up from germline, CDR1 is SQVTM and CDR2 is ANQGSEA. V trimming: 4 bases; J trimming: 8 bases; junction bases outside the gene matches: 22. CDR3 length: 18 amino acids. The CDR3 DNA is TGCAGCGTTGTGCACCCTCGGGACAGGGGCCCTGCGGGGAAAGGCTACACCTTC. It encodes CSVVHPRDRGPAGKGYTF.

This chain connects TRBV11-3 to TRBJ2-4, with 7 bases aligning to TRBD1. This CDR3 has 16 amino acids. Germline V gene sequence: CDR1 SGHNT, CDR2 YENEEA. V was clipped by 6 bases and J by 0 bases; unmatched bases: 8. The CDR3, as DNA: TGTGCCAGCAGTGCGACAGGGTGGGGAGCCAAAAACATTCAGTACTTC. This gives the protein CASSATGWGAKNIQYF.